The present TCR beta chain was sequenced within a study of T cell responses to AZD1222 COVID-19 vaccine. About the study: Second doses at about 4 or about 12 weeks were pooled.

This table comes from immunoSEQ multiplex PCR, and its TCRdb copy is limited to in-frame clones, with some not included. The sample records some 140,000 clones, more than 90% being singletons. Study-level findings and limits: Repertoires in all cases were sampled only once the peak T cell response had passed. Baseline testing showed seropositivity in only a handful of AZD1222 recipients.

The CDR3 is 15 amino acids. Germline V gene lookup returns CDR1 SGHVS and CDR2 FNYEAQ. Losses at the gene ends were 5 bases for V and 2 bases for J; bases not matched to a gene: 5. This clone is a singleton in its sample. Its antigen is currently unknown. V gene TRBV7-6 combines with J gene TRBJ2-7, with TRBD2 matching over 11 bases. The clonotype comes from an adult in good health. The input for sequencing was peripheral blood, taken on day 0 of AZD1222 vaccination. CDR3 region: CASSQTSGSTYEQYF. The CDR3 DNA is TGTGCCAGCAGCCAAACTAGCGGGAGCACCTACGAGCAGTACTTC.